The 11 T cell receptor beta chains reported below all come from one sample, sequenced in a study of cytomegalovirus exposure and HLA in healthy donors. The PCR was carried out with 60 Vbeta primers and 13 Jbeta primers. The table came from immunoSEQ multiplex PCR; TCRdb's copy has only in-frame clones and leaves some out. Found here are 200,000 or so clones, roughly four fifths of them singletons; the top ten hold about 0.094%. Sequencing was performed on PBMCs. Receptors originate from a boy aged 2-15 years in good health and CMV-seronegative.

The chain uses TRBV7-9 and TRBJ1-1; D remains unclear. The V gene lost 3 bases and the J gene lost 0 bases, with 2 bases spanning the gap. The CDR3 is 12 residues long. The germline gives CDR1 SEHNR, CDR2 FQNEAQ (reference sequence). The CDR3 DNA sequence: TGTGCCAGCAGCTTCATGAACACTGAAGCTTTCTTT. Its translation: CASSFMNTEAFF. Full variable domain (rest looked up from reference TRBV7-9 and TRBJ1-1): DTGVSQNPRHKITKRGQNVTFRCDPISEHNRLYWYRQTLGQGPEFLTYFQNEAQLEKSRLLSDRFSAERPKGSFSTLEIQRTEQGDSAMYLCASSFMNTEAFFGQGTRLTVV.

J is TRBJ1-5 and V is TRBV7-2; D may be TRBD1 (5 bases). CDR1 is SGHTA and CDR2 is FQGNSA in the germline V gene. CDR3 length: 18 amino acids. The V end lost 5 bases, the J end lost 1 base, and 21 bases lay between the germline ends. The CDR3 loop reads CASSPGRSSDSSNQPQHF. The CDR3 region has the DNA TGTGCCAGCAGCCCGGGTCGGTCCAGCGACAGCAGCAATCAGCCCCAGCATTTT. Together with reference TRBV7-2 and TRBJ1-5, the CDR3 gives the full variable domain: GAGVSQSPSNKVTEKGKDVELRCDPISGHTALYWYRQSLGQGLEFLIYFQGNSAPDKSGLPSDRFSAERTGGSVSTLTIQRTQQEDSAVYLCASSPGRSSDSSNQPQHFGDGTRLSIL.

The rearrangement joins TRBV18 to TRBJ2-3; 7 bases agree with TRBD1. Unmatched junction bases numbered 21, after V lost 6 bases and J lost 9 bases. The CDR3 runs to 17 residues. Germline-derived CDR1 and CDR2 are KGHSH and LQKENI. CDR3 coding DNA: TGTGCCAGCTCGTCCCTCCCGGGACAGAGCTACACGAGGACGCAGTATTTT. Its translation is CASSSLPGQSYTRTQYF.

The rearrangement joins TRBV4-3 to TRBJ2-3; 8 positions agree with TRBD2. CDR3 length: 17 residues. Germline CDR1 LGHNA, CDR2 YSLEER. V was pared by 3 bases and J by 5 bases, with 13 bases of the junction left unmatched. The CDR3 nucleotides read TGCGCCAGCAGCCAGGCCTCCGGGACTAGTATAGGAGATACGCAGTATTTT. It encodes CASSQASGTSIGDTQYF.

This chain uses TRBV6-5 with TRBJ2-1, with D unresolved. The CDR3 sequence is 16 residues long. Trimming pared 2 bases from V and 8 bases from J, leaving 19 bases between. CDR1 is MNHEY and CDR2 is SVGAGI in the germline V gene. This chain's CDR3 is CASSYVLPGRGDEQFF. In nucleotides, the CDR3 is TGTGCCAGCAGTTACGTCCTCCCGGGTCGCGGCGATGAGCAGTTCTTC.

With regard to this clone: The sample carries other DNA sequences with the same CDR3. CDR3 protein: CASSTHPGDYGYTF. The DNA of the CDR3 is TGTGCCAGCAGTACTCACCCAGGGGACTATGGCTACACCTTC. The chain couples TRBV25-1 to TRBJ1-2, with D maybe TRBD1 (6 bases). This CDR3 has 14 amino acids. With 5 bases removed from V and 3 bases from J, the gap between germline ends came to 13 bases. Germline loops: CDR1 MGHDK, CDR2 SYGVNS.

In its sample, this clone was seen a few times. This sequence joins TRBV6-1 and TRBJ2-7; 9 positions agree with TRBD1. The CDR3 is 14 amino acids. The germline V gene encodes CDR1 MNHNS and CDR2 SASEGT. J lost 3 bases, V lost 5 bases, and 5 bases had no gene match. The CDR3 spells CASSPGTGFYEQYF. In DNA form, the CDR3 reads TGTGCCAGCAGTCCCGGGACAGGGTTCTACGAGCAGTACTTC.

The CDR3 loop is CASKLTGDIWGYTF. CDR3 in DNA: TGTGCCAGCAAACTGACAGGGGATATATGGGGTTACACCTTC. The V gene is TRBV27, the J gene TRBJ1-2; 8 bases match TRBD1. The CDR3 sequence is 14 residues long. Losses at the gene ends were 7 bases for V and 11 bases for J; bases not matched to a gene: 15. Germline V gene data show CDR1 as MNHEY and CDR2 as SMNVEV (reference sequence).

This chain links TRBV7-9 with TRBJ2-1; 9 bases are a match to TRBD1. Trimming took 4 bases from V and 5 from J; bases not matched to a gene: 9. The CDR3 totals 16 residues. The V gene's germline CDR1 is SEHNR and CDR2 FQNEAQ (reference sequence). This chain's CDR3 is CASSSKRTGADNEQFF. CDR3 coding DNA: TGTGCCAGCAGCTCTAAACGGACAGGGGCGGACAATGAGCAGTTCTTC. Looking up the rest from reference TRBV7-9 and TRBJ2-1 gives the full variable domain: DTGVSQNPRHKITKRGQNVTFRCDPISEHNRLYWYRQTLGQGPEFLTYFQNEAQLEKSRLLSDRFSAERPKGSFSTLEIQRTEQGDSAMYLCASSSKRTGADNEQFFGPGTRLTVL.

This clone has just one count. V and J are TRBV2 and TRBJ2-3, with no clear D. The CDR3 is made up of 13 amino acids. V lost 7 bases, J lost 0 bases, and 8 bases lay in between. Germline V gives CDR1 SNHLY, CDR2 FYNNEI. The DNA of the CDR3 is TGTGCCAGCACACTGTCGAGCACAGATACGCAGTATTTT. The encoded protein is CASTLSSTDTQYF.

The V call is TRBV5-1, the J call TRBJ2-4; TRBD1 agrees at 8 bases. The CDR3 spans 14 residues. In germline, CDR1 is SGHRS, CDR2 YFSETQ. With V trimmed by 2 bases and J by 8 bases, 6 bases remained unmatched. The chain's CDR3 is CASSFQGAGDIQYF. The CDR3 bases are TGCGCCAGCAGCTTCCAGGGGGCTGGAGACATTCAGTACTTC.